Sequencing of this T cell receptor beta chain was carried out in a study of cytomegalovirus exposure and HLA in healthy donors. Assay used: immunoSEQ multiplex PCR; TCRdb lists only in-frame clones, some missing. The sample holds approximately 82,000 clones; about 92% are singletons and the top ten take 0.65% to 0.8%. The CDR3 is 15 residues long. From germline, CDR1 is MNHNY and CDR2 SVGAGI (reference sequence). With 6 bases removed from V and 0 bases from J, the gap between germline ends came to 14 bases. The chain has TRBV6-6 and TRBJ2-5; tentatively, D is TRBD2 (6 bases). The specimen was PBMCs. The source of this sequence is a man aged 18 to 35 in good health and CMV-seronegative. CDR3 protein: CASSQTSQDQETQYF. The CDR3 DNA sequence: TGTGCCAGCAGCCAGACTAGTCAGGACCAAGAGACCCAGTACTTC.